These 16 T cell receptor beta chains were sequenced from one sample in a study of metastatic and nonmetastatic thyroid tumors. TCRdb used MiXCR to call clones anew from the PCR reads. The data show tens of thousands of clones, 20% to 25% seen once. Among the patients, none had received any treatment before thyroid surgery. The sequenced sample consisted of blood. These receptors came from a female donor with papillary thyroid cancer or a benign thyroid nodule (not recorded which). Some clones in this sample may be carry-over from other donors' samples.

Only a few counts were recorded for this clone. The chain links TRBV6-1 to TRBJ2-7, with 8 bases fitting TRBD1. Germline-derived CDR1 and CDR2 are MNHNS and SASEGT. The CDR3 covers 16 residues. J lost 0 bases, V lost 3 bases, and 7 bases had no gene match. The CDR3 DNA reads as TGTGCCAGCAGTGATCTACCGGACAGGGCCTCCTACGAGCAGTACTTC. This sequence encodes CASSDLPDRASYEQYF.

The genes are TRBV19 and TRBJ1-5; possibly TRBD1 for D (6 bases). This CDR3 contains 13 residues. CDR1 is LNHDA, CDR2 SQIVND, per germline (reference sequence). With 8 bases removed from V and 4 bases from J, the gap between germline ends came to 12 bases. The CDR3 protein is CASSLGANQPQHF. CDR3 nucleotide sequence: TGTGCCAGTTCCCTGGGGGCGAATCAGCCCCAGCATTTT.

By share, this clone ranks as medium-sized. The same CDR3 also results from other DNA sequences found in this sample. This sequence joins TRBV27 and TRBJ2-2, with D perhaps assigned TRBD1 or TRBD2 (5 bases each). CDR1 is MNHEY, CDR2 SMNVEV, per germline (reference sequence). V was cut by 4 bases and J by 2 bases, with 8 bases left in between. The CDR3 is made up of 14 amino acids. The CDR3 bases are TGTGCCAGCAGTTGGGGGACCAACACCGGGGAGCTGTTTTTT. Translating gives CASSWGTNTGELFF.

Concerning this clone itself: The CDR3 end shows no conserved phenylalanine or tryptophan, and so a read error is likely. CDR3 amino acids: CASSDPPADLNQPQHS. DNA for the CDR3: TGTGCCAGCAGTGACCCACCCGCGGACCTAAATCAGCCCCAGCATTCT. The chain has TRBV2 and TRBJ1-5; no clear D gene. Between the trimmed V and J ends, which lost 3 bases and 4 bases, there was a span of 16 bases. Germline V lookup: CDR1 SNHLY, CDR2 FYNNEI. This CDR3 has 16 amino acids.

The V gene is TRBV30, the J gene TRBJ1-6, with D perhaps matching TRBD1 (6 bases). The germline V gene has CDR1 GTSNPN and CDR2 SVGIG (reference sequence). This CDR3 comprises 17 residues. V was trimmed by 0 bases and J by 7 bases, leaving 19 bases between them. The CDR3 DNA follows: TGTGCCTGGAGTGTAATACCCCCAGGGGTAATAAATTCACCCCTCCACTTT. Protein product: CAWSVIPPGVINSPLHF.

A word on this clone: This may stem from a read error, because a much larger clone lies one nucleotide away. Additional DNA sequences in this sample encode the identical CDR3. The chain joins TRBV7-2 to TRBJ2-3; D is unclear. This CDR3 comprises 14 residues. V was pared by 3 bases and J by 4 bases, with 11 bases between. Germline V lookup: CDR1 SGHTA, CDR2 FQGNSA. The CDR3 sequence: CASSFGRVSDTQYF. CDR3 coding DNA: TGTGCCAGCAGCTTCGGACGGGTGTCAGATACGCAGTATTTT.

This clone was found many times. The gene calls are TRBV12-3 or TRBV12-4 and TRBJ2-2, with 9 positions matching TRBD2. Trimming at V came to 6 bases and at J to 1 base, leaving 3 bases not matched to a gene. The CDR3 is 15 amino acids. CDR3 nucleotide sequence: TGTGCCAGCAGATGGACTAGCGTGAACACCGGGGAGCTGTTTTTT. It encodes CASRWTSVNTGELFF.

In this sample, this clone turned up a few times. This sequence joins TRBV28 and TRBJ2-7; the match to TRBD1 covers 7 bases. J was trimmed by 0 bases and V by 2 bases; bases with no gene match: 1. This CDR3 is built from 14 residues. Per germline, CDR1 MDHEN and CDR2 SYDVKM. This CDR3 is CASSLGDSSYEQYF. In nucleotides, the CDR3 is TGTGCCAGCAGTTTAGGGGACAGCTCCTACGAGCAGTACTTC.

This clone has a handful of counts. This chain uses TRBV11-2 with TRBJ2-7; D remains ambiguous. V shed 4 bases and J shed 4 bases, with 14 bases lying between them. The CDR3 contains 14 residues. Germline assignment: CDR1 SGHAT and CDR2 FQNNGV. CDR3 nucleotides: TGTGCCAGCAGCTCCGGAGTAGTGGGGTACGAGCAGTACTTC. This codes for CASSSGVVGYEQYF. Using reference TRBV11-2 and TRBJ2-7 for the parts outside the CDR3, the full variable domain is EAGVAQSPRYKIIEKRQSVAFWCNPISGHATLYWYQQILGQGPKLLIQFQNNGVVDDSQLPKDRFSAERLKGVDSTLKIQPAKLEDSAVYLCASSSGVVGYEQYFGPGTRLTVT.

This clone was counted at least ten times. The J gene is TRBJ2-5, the V gene TRBV12-3 or TRBV12-4; tentatively, D is TRBD1 (5 bases). V was cut by 1 base and J by 5 bases, with 14 bases left in between. The CDR3 totals 15 residues. The CDR3 loop reads CASSLGWGVGETQYF. The CDR3 region has the DNA TGTGCCAGCAGTTTAGGGTGGGGCGTGGGGGAGACCCAGTACTTC.

Of note for this clone: Its ends do not fully match the called genes, so a read error is possible. The chain is built from TRBV6-5 and TRBJ2-7; TRBD1 might be the D (6 bases). Per germline, CDR1 MNHEY and CDR2 SVGAGI. CDR3 size: 17 residues. Written as DNA, the CDR3 is TGTGCCAGCAGTTATACTGGCGGGCCCCCTGGGGGCTACGAGCATTACTTC. Protein: CASSYTGGPPGGYEHYF.

This chain links TRBV6-1 with TRBJ1-5; possible D gene TRBD1, 5 bases. This CDR3 contains 11 residues. CDR1 is MNHNS, CDR2 SASEGT, per germline. V lost 10 bases and J lost 6, with 10 bases in between. DNA for the CDR3: TGTGCCACCACAGGAGTTCAGCCCCAGCATTTT. Translating it yields CATTGVQPQHF.

CDR3 sequence (DNA): TGTGCCTGGAGAGTGGGAGCGATTGAGCAGTACTTC. Translation gives CAWRVGAIEQYF. This chain uses TRBV30 with TRBJ2-7; TRBD2 is a possible D gene (5 bases). The length of the CDR3 is 12 residues. Germline-derived CDR1 and CDR2 are GTSNPN and SVGIG (reference sequence). The V and J ends lost 3 bases and 7 bases respectively, with 13 bases between them.

The chain combines TRBV24-1 with TRBJ2-5; either TRBD1 or TRBD2 may supply D (6 bases each). Germline-derived CDR1 and CDR2 are KGHDR and SFDVKD. There are 14 residues in the CDR3. V dropped 10 bases and J dropped 2 bases, with 16 bases sitting between them. CDR3 nucleotide sequence: TGTGCCACTTCGGGCGGGACAACTCAAGAGACCCAGTACTTC. It translates to CATSGGTTQETQYF.

In its sample, this clone was seen many times. The chain joins TRBV20-1 to TRBJ1-4; D not resolved. V lost 0 bases, J lost 12 bases, and 20 bases lay in between. Germline assignment: CDR1 DFQATT and CDR2 SNEGSKA (reference sequence). The CDR3 covers 15 residues. The CDR3 protein is CSARDHLGSNEELFF. The CDR3 region has the DNA TGCAGTGCTAGAGATCACCTGGGGTCAAATGAGGAACTGTTTTTT.

The J gene is TRBJ2-4, the V gene TRBV19; the D gene could be TRBD1 or TRBD2 (6 bases each). Germline lookup yields CDR1 LNHDA and CDR2 SQIVND (reference sequence). The V end was cut by 3 bases, the J end by 2 bases, with 17 bases between. The CDR3 runs to 17 residues. The CDR3 protein is CASSIGGGVKTKNIQYF. CDR3 coding DNA: TGTGCCAGTAGTATCGGGGGCGGGGTGAAAACCAAAAACATTCAGTACTTC.